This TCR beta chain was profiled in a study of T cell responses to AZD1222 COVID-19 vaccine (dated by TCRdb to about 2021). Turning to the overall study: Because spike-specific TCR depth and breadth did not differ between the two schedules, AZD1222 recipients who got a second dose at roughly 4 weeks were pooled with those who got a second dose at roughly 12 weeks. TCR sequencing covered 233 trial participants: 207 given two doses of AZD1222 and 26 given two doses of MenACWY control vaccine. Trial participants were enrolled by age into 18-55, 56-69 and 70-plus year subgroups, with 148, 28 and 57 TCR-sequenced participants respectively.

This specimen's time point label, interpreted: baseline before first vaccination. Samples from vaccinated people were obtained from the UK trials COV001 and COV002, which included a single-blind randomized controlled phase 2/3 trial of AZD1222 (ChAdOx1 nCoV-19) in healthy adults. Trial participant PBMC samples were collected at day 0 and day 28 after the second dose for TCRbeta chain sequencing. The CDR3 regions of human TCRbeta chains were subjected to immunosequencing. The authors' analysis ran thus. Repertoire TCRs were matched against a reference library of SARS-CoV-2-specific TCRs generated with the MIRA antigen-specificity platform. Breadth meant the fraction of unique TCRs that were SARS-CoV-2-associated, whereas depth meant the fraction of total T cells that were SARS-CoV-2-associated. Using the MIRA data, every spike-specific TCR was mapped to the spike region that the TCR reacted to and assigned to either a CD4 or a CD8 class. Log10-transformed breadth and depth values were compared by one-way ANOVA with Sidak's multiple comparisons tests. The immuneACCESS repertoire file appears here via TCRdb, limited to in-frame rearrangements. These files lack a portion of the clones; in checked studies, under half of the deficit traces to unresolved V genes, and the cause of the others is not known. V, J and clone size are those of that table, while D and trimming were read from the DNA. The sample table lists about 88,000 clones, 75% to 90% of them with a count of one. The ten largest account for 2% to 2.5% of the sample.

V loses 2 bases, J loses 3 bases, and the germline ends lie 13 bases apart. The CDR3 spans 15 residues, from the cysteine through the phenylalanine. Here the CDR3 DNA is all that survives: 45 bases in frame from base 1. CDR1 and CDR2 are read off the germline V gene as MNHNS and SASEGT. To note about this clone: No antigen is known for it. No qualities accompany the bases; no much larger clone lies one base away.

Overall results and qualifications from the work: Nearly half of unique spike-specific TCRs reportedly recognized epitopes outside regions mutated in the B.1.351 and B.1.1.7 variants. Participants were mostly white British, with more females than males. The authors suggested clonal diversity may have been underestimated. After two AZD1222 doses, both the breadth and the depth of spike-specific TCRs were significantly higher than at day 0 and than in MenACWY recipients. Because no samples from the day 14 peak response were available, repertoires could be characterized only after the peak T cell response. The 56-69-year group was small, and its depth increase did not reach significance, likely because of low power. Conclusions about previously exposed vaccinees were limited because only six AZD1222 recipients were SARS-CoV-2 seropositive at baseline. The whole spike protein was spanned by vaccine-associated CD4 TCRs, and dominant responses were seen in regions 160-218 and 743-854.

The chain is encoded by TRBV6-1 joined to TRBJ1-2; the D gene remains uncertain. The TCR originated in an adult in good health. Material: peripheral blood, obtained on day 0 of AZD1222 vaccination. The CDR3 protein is CASSELVGWDYGYTF. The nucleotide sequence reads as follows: TGTGCCAGCAGTGAACTAGTGGGTTGGGACTATGGCTACACCTTC.